The clone carrying this T cell receptor beta chain was counted at least ten times. V lost 4 bases and J lost 2, with 11 bases in between. This CDR3 region has 14 residues. The germline gives CDR1 WSHSY, CDR2 SAAADI. This record belongs to a study of identical twins' blood T cells. TCRdb fed the 5' RACE reads into MiXCR, producing one record per CDR3 protein. The top ten hold around 5.6% of the sample, which has 300,000 to 400,000 distinct CDR3 sequences, over 25% seen once. Sequenced input: PBMCs. The V call is TRBV10-2, the J call TRBJ1-1, with unresolved D. The receptor was isolated from a woman aged 18 to 55 in good health. The CDR3 DNA reads as TGCGCCAGCAGTGTTTCACTCTTTAACACTGAAGCTTTCTTT. This codes for CASSVSLFNTEAFF.